The 4 T cell receptor beta chains in this list originate from one sample, sequenced in a study of cytomegalovirus exposure and HLA in healthy donors. The PCR made use of 60 Vbeta and 13 Jbeta primers. Assay used: immunoSEQ multiplex PCR; TCRdb lists only in-frame clones, some missing. The table has 140,000 to 150,000 clones, 65% to 80% seen once. The specimen sequenced was PBMCs. The receptors come from a middle-aged man in good health and CMV-seropositive.

The rearrangement uses TRBV5-1 and TRBJ1-2; the D is unclear. Germline lookup yields CDR1 SGHRS and CDR2 YFSETQ. V lost 2 bases to trimming and J lost 6 bases, with 8 bases between them. The CDR3 totals 12 residues. The CDR3 region is CASSFEQDGYTF. The CDR3 DNA reads TGCGCCAGCAGCTTTGAGCAGGATGGCTACACCTTC.

The gene calls are TRBV7-2 and TRBJ1-3; 7 nucleotides agree with TRBD1. From germline, CDR1 is SGHTA and CDR2 FQGNSA. The CDR3 runs to 16 residues. Trimming cost V 2 bases and J 1 base; bases outside gene matches: 5. The CDR3 spells CASSLSSGGSGNTIYF. The CDR3 nucleotides are TGTGCCAGCAGCTTATCCTCAGGGGGGTCTGGAAACACCATATATTTT.

This rearrangement joins TRBV6-1 to TRBJ2-7; tentative D call: TRBD2 (7 bases). The CDR3 has 15 residues. Germline CDR1 is MNHNS and CDR2 is SASEGT. V was pared by 1 base and J by 1 base, with 11 bases between. The CDR3 coding sequence is TGTGCCAGCAGTGAAGAAGGGGGGGGATCCTACGAGCAGTACTTC. As protein: CASSEEGGGSYEQYF.

V and J are TRBV28 and TRBJ2-1, with 7 bases fitting TRBD2. Germline CDR1 reads MDHEN; CDR2 reads SYDVKM. V lost 8 bases, J lost 7 bases, and 11 bases stayed unmatched. The CDR3 is made up of 14 amino acids. The CDR3 spells CASGGGPQVNEQFF. CDR3 nucleotide sequence: TGTGCCAGCGGCGGGGGACCCCAAGTGAATGAGCAGTTCTTC.